The clone carrying this TCR beta chain was seen a handful of times. Its antigen is as yet unknown. These data are taken from a study of post-analysis software for immune sequencing data. Per the germline V gene, CDR1 is SEHNR and CDR2 is FQNEAQ (reference sequence). This CDR3 has 13 amino acids. The V end was cut by 5 bases, the J end by 2 bases, with 10 bases between. The library was made from cDNA and included unique molecular identifiers. Using its own MiXCR run on the PCR reads, TCRdb lists one record per CDR3 protein. Seen here are about 540,000 distinct CDR3 sequences, less than 40% observed once, and the top ten hold around 5.9%. Findings and caveats of the study: Included in a set of roughly five TRBV segments more frequent in patients than controls were TRBV5-6, TRBV5-1 and TRBV20-1.

The J gene is TRBJ2-7, the V gene TRBV7-9; D is undetermined. The sample was blood. The receptor was derived from a girl between 2 and 17 years old with multiple sclerosis. CDR3 residues: CASSQTTAYEQYF. The CDR3 bases are TGTGCCAGCAGCCAGACCACAGCCTACGAGCAGTACTTC.